This T cell receptor (beta chain) was identified during a study of blood T cell repertoires in COVID-19. Whole-study context: Samples of COVID-19 (acute and convalescent) were obtained from the United States, Italy and Spain. Sources were T cells, B-cell-depleted T cells, or PBMCs; the material itself was cDNA or gDNA.

The CDR3 loop spans 15 amino acids. J was trimmed by 9 bases and V by 4 bases; bases with no gene match: 7. Germline CDR1 reads MNHEY; CDR2 reads SVGAGI. This clone was observed a few times. Methods used by the authors: Amplification of reference gene primers was used by the study to estimate nucleated cell counts. TCRdb keeps only in-frame clones here, not all; method: immunoSEQ multiplex PCR. Clonal size and the V and J genes are those of that table, whereas D and trimming came from the DNA. Among some 250,000 clones, around four fifths were seen once, and the ten largest hold roughly 8.7%. The specimen sequenced was peripheral blood. The V call is TRBV6-5, the J call TRBJ1-6, with 9 bases aligning to TRBD1. This clonotype originated in a man aged 40-49 years with active or convalescent COVID-19. In nucleotides, the CDR3 is TGTGCCAGCAGTTCGCTTCCGGGACAGGGTTCACCCCTCCACTTT. It yields the protein CASSSLPGQGSPLHF.